The T cell receptor (beta chain) under discussion was sequenced for a study of blood T cell repertoires in COVID-19. At the level of the study: Samples of COVID-19 (acute and convalescent) were obtained from the United States, Italy and Spain. The analysed material was cDNA or gDNA that came from T cells, B-cell-depleted T cells, or PBMCs.

Original processing notes: Amplification of reference gene primers provided the estimated nucleated cell counts. Sequencing was performed with immunoSEQ multiplex PCR; in TCRdb, only in-frame clones are kept and a portion is missing. V and J calls plus clone size are reproduced from that table; the DNA served to infer D and trimming. Altogether about 170,000 clones are present, roughly 85% being singletons, with the ten largest covering 10% to 13%. What was sequenced was peripheral blood. This clonotype was sampled from an elderly woman with active or convalescent COVID-19.

CDR3 in amino acids: CASSPRDRGIIWGYTF. The DNA for the CDR3 is TGTGCCAGTAGCCCTCGGGACAGGGGAATCATTTGGGGCTACACCTTC. The chain recombines TRBV19 with TRBJ1-2, with 10 bases aligning to TRBD1. With V trimmed by 6 bases and J by 8 bases, 15 bases remained unmatched. There are 16 residues in the CDR3. Germline V gene sequence: CDR1 LNHDA, CDR2 SQIVND (reference sequence).